These 15 T cell receptor beta chains originate from one sample sequenced in a study of cytomegalovirus exposure and HLA in healthy donors. 13 Jbeta primers and 60 Vbeta primers were used for the PCR. The data were produced by immunoSEQ multiplex PCR, yet TCRdb's version contains in-frame clones alone and is incomplete. The table includes 65,000 to 90,000 clones, roughly four fifths detected once. The sample was PBMCs. The receptor source for this set is a man in his 70s in good health and CMV-seronegative.

This chain joins TRBV6-6 and TRBJ1-1; D is uncertain. V was pared by 0 bases and J by 4 bases, with 15 bases between. The germline gives CDR1 MNHNY, CDR2 SVGAGI (reference sequence). The CDR3 length is 16 residues. In nucleotides, the CDR3 is TGTGCCAGCAGTTACTCCTTAAAGAGTGGTGGCACTGAAGCTTTCTTT. This encodes CASSYSLKSGGTEAFF.

The CDR3 DNA follows: TGTGCCAGCAGAATCCTAGCATCCGATACGCAGTATTTT. The encoded protein is CASRILASDTQYF. The V gene is TRBV6-5, the J gene TRBJ2-3, with a tentative D call TRBD2 (5 bases). Per germline, CDR1 MNHEY and CDR2 SVGAGI. Trimming removed 6 bases at V and 6 bases at J, with 13 bases between. This CDR3 contains 13 residues.

This chain connects TRBV5-3 to TRBJ1-1, with 7 nucleotides matching TRBD1. TRBV5-3 is sorted into the ORF group, with uncertain function. The CDR3 contains 14 residues. Unmatched junction bases numbered 6, after V lost 5 bases and J lost 2 bases. This CDR3 reads CARSSGTANTEAFF. In nucleotides, the CDR3 is TGTGCCAGAAGTTCCGGGACAGCAAACACTGAAGCTTTCTTT.

This chain connects TRBV7-2 to TRBJ1-3; perhaps TRBD1 as D (5 bases). In germline, CDR1 is SGHTA, CDR2 FQGNSA. The CDR3 is 17 amino acids. The V end lost 4 bases, the J end lost 0 bases, and 16 bases lay between the germline ends. The CDR3 nucleotides are TGTGCCAGCAGCTCCCAGGGCATCGGGCGCTCTGGAAACACCATATATTTT. Encoded protein: CASSSQGIGRSGNTIYF. Full variable domain (remainder filled in from reference TRBV7-2 and TRBJ1-3): GAGVSQSPSNKVTEKGKDVELRCDPISGHTALYWYRQSLGQGLEFLIYFQGNSAPDKSGLPSDRFSAERTGGSVSTLTIQRTQQEDSAVYLCASSSQGIGRSGNTIYFGEGSWLTVV.

This clone was recorded once. V gene TRBV11-2 combines with J gene TRBJ1-6; D might be TRBD1 (6 bases). CDR3 size: 12 residues. Trimming removed 5 bases at V and 13 bases at J, with 12 bases between. The germline V gene encodes CDR1 SGHAT and CDR2 FQNNGV. The DNA of the CDR3 is TGTGCCAGCAGCGCTACAGGGAACCCCCTCCACTTT. As protein: CASSATGNPLHF.

The genes are TRBV4-1 and TRBJ1-1, with D perhaps TRBD1 (5 bases). CDR3 length: 15 amino acids. V lost 4 bases to trimming and J lost 2 bases, with 14 bases between them. CDR1 and CDR2 (germline): MGHRA, YSYEKL. CDR3: CASSPPLTENTEAFF. The DNA for the CDR3 is TGCGCCAGCAGCCCACCCCTGACAGAAAACACTGAAGCTTTCTTT.

The J gene is TRBJ2-1, the V gene TRBV10-3, with a possible D match to TRBD2 (5 bases). The CDR3 covers 16 residues. V lost 2 bases, J lost 1 base, and 12 bases lay in between. Germline CDR1 reads ENHRY; CDR2 reads SYGVKD. The CDR3 sequence: CAISEPRTGSYNEQFF. In DNA, the CDR3 is TGTGCCATCAGTGAGCCCCGGACTGGATCCTACAATGAGCAGTTCTTC.

This sequence joins TRBV18 and TRBJ2-5, with D perhaps matching TRBD2 (5 bases). The CDR3 runs to 13 residues. Germline CDR1 reads KGHSH; CDR2 reads LQKENI. The V end was cut by 5 bases, the J end by 1 base, with 8 bases between. The CDR3 DNA reads as TGTGCCAGCTCAACCGGGATCCAAGAGACCCAGTACTTC. As protein: CASSTGIQETQYF.

The CDR3 nucleotides read TGTGCCAGCAGCTCTCCCCGTATGAGGGCCTACAATGAGCAGTTCTTC. Amino acid sequence: CASSSPRMRAYNEQFF. This rearrangement joins TRBV28 to TRBJ2-1; D may be TRBD2 (5 bases). The germline V gene has CDR1 MDHEN and CDR2 SYDVKM. This CDR3 spans 16 amino acids. V was shortened by 6 bases and J by 2 bases, with 17 bases between the two germline ends.

The chain is built from TRBV28 and TRBJ1-4, with D perhaps matching TRBD1 (6 bases). The CDR3 covers 15 residues. V dropped 11 bases and J dropped 3 bases, with 19 bases sitting between them. Germline CDR1 reads MDHEN; CDR2 reads SYDVKM. The CDR3 sequence is CAASGAGTANEKLFF. The CDR3 DNA reads as TGTGCCGCATCAGGGGCCGGCACGGCTAATGAAAAACTGTTTTTT.

The rearrangement links TRBV4-1 to TRBJ1-3; TRBD1 agrees at 7 bases. In germline, CDR1 is MGHRA, CDR2 YSYEKL. V dropped 0 bases and J dropped 4; count of bases not matched to a gene: 6. CDR3 length: 16 residues. This CDR3 reads CASSQDDRAVGNTIYF. For the CDR3, the DNA is TGCGCCAGCAGCCAAGACGACAGGGCCGTAGGAAACACCATATATTTT.

This clone is medium-sized within its sample. The chain uses TRBV9 and TRBJ2-3, with TRBD2 identical over 7 bases. Trimming at V came to 4 bases and at J to 2 bases, leaving 7 bases not matched to a gene. Germline CDR1 reads SGDLS; CDR2 reads YYNGEE. The length of the CDR3 is 15 residues. CDR3 region: CASSPGEGATDTQYF. The CDR3 DNA reads TGTGCCAGCAGCCCCGGGGAGGGAGCCACAGATACGCAGTATTTT. The full variable domain, with the rest looked up from reference TRBV9 and TRBJ2-3, is DSGVTQTPKHLITATGQRVTLRCSPRSGDLSVYWYQQSLDQGLQFLIQYYNGEERAKGNILERFSAQQFPDLHSELNLSSLELGDSALYFCASSPGEGATDTQYFGPGTRLTVL.

The rearrangement joins TRBV7-9 to TRBJ2-2; D gene unclear. The length of the CDR3 is 14 residues. The germline gives CDR1 SEHNR, CDR2 FQNEAQ (reference sequence). V shed 5 bases and J shed 2 bases, with 9 bases lying between them. CDR3 sequence (DNA): TGTGCCAGCAGCATACGACAAAACACCGGGGAGCTGTTTTTT. This encodes CASSIRQNTGELFF.

The rearrangement links TRBV7-9 to TRBJ2-2; 8 positions match TRBD1. Trimming took 7 bases from V and 4 from J; bases not matched to a gene: 8. CDR1 is SEHNR and CDR2 is FQNEAQ in the germline V gene (reference sequence). The CDR3 is 15 amino acids. The CDR3 sequence: CASTPTQGGTGELFF. CDR3 in DNA: TGTGCCAGCACCCCCACACAGGGGGGCACCGGGGAGCTGTTTTTT. The complete variable domain, with remaining parts taken from reference TRBV7-9 and TRBJ2-2, reads DTGVSQNPRHKITKRGQNVTFRCDPISEHNRLYWYRQTLGQGPEFLTYFQNEAQLEKSRLLSDRFSAERPKGSFSTLEIQRTEQGDSAMYLCASTPTQGGTGELFFGEGSRLTVL.

The V gene is TRBV28, the J gene TRBJ1-5; TRBD1 matches at 7 bases. Losses at the gene ends were 8 bases for V and 3 bases for J; bases not matched to a gene: 4. CDR1 and CDR2 (germline): MDHEN, SYDVKM. The CDR3 runs to 13 residues. For the CDR3, the DNA is TGTGCCAGCGGGGGGACAGCCAATCAGCCCCAGCATTTT. This gives the protein CASGGTANQPQHF. The full variable domain, its missing parts supplied by reference TRBV28 and TRBJ1-5, is DVKVTQSSRYLVKRTGEKVFLECVQDMDHENMFWYRQDPGLGLRLIYFSYDVKMKEKGDIPEGYSVSREKKERFSLILESASTNQTSMYLCASGGTANQPQHFGDGTRLSIL.